A single sample is the source of the 27 T cell receptor beta chains below, sequenced in a study of beta chain features in type 1 diabetes. As every portion of the isolated RNA was reverse transcribed, the sequencing read expressed TCRB transcripts. TCRdb's copy holds only in-frame clones and misses some; the assay was immunoSEQ multiplex PCR. The sample lists around 250,000 clones; 27% were seen once. Material for sequencing was central memory CD4+ T cells from blood. Receptors were obtained from a man aged 25 to 45 in good health.

This clone was detected only a few times. The genes are TRBV2 and TRBJ2-1; 8 bases are a match to TRBD2. V was pared by 7 bases and J by 2 bases, with 4 bases of the junction left unmatched. The CDR3 runs to 14 residues. Germline lookup yields CDR1 SNHLY and CDR2 FYNNEI. The CDR3 DNA reads TGTGCCAGCAAATCCGGGGGGGCCTACAATGAGCAGTTCTTC. Its protein is CASKSGGAYNEQFF. The full variable domain, rest sourced from reference TRBV2 and TRBJ2-1, is EPEVTQTPSHQVTQMGQEVILRCVPISNHLYFYWYRQILGQKVEFLVSFYNNEISEKSEIFDDQFSVERPDGSNFTLKIRSTKLEDSAMYFCASKSGGAYNEQFFGPGTRLTVL.

This clone was seen a handful of times. The gene calls are TRBV30 and TRBJ2-5; D ambiguous. The V gene lost 4 bases and the J gene lost 2 bases, with 11 bases spanning the gap. The length of the CDR3 is 13 residues. The germline gives CDR1 GTSNPN, CDR2 SVGIG (reference sequence). The CDR3: CAWNDFRQETQYF. In DNA form, the CDR3 reads TGTGCCTGGAACGACTTCCGTCAAGAGACCCAGTACTTC.

The table lists this clone with a few counts. The chain recombines TRBV15 with TRBJ1-1; 7 bases are shared with TRBD1. With 6 bases clipped from V and 1 base from J, the junction kept 8 bases outside the gene matches. The CDR3 spans 15 residues. CDR1 and CDR2 from the germline V gene are LNHNV and YYDKDF (reference sequence). CDR3 protein: CATRPRQGENTEAFF. DNA of the CDR3: TGTGCCACCAGGCCAAGACAGGGCGAGAACACTGAAGCTTTCTTT.

The rearrangement joins TRBV29-1 to TRBJ1-1; 9 nucleotides line up with TRBD1. The CDR3 is made up of 13 amino acids. The V segment lost 7 bases and the J segment 1 base; nucleotides outside the gene matches: 4. Germline V CDR1 and CDR2: SQVTM, ANQGSEA. CDR3 in DNA: TGCAGCGCCTCGGGACAGGGGAACACTGAAGCTTTCTTT. It codes for CSASGQGNTEAFF.

The gene calls are TRBV7-2 and TRBJ1-5, with TRBD1 matching over 7 bases. V shed 3 bases and J 10 bases; nucleotides not matched to a gene: 12. The CDR3 loop spans 15 amino acids. The V gene's germline CDR1 is SGHTA and CDR2 FQGNSA. CDR3 sequence reads: CASSLMGQSIEPQHF. For the CDR3, the DNA is TGTGCCAGCAGCTTGATGGGACAGTCGATCGAACCCCAGCATTTT.

The table lists this clone with a few counts. The CDR3: CASSPLTTGTGANVLTF. The DNA of the CDR3 is TGCGCCAGCAGCCCGCTGACTACAGGGACTGGGGCCAACGTCCTGACTTTC. The V and J genes are TRBV5-1 and TRBJ2-6; D is possibly TRBD1 (6 bases). There are 17 residues in the CDR3. Germline V gene sequence: CDR1 SGHRS, CDR2 YFSETQ. Trimming cost V 4 bases and J 2 bases, with 16 bases left between them.

This clone was counted a few times. DNA for the CDR3: TGCGCCAGCAGCGAGACAGGGGGCGTAGGGACTGAAGCTTTCTTT. Protein sequence: CASSETGGVGTEAFF. The chain couples TRBV5-1 to TRBJ1-1, with 10 bases identical to TRBD1. From germline, CDR1 is SGHRS and CDR2 YFSETQ. V lost 4 bases, J lost 5 bases, and 8 bases stayed unmatched. The CDR3 runs 15 residues.

The rearrangement links TRBV10-3 to TRBJ2-3; 7 nucleotides align to TRBD2. Germline assignment: CDR1 ENHRY and CDR2 SYGVKD. This CDR3 has 14 residues. The junction had 6 bases not matched to a gene; V was cut back by 6 bases and J by 3 bases. The CDR3 nucleotides are TGTGCCATCAGGGGGGAAGCGGGGACAGATACGCAGTATTTT. Translation: CAIRGEAGTDTQYF.

In its sample, this clone was seen a few times. Other DNA sequences in the same sample also yield this CDR3. The rearrangement links TRBV4-1 to TRBJ2-3; 9 positions agree with TRBD1. The CDR3 runs to 16 residues. Per the germline V gene, CDR1 is MGHRA and CDR2 is YSYEKL. V lost 1 base, J lost 2 bases, and 4 bases stayed unmatched. Here the CDR3 reads CASSQGTGANTDTQYF. The CDR3 DNA reads TGCGCCAGCAGCCAAGGGACAGGGGCAAACACAGATACGCAGTATTTT.

Note on this clone: Sequence at one end of the junction differs from germline and may be a read error. This chain links TRBV10-1 with TRBJ1-1; D might be TRBD1 (5 bases). The CDR3 is made up of 14 amino acids. CDR1 WNHNN and CDR2 SYGVQD come from the germline V gene (reference sequence). The CDR3 DNA sequence: TGCGCCAGCAGCCCGGGATCAGGGAACGCTGAAGCTTTCTTT. Its translation: CASSPGSGNAEAFF.

The chain employs TRBV6-1 and TRBJ2-3; 7 bases align to TRBD1. V shed 11 bases and J 3 bases; nucleotides not matched to a gene: 11. CDR3 length: 14 residues. Looked up from germline, CDR1 is MNHNS and CDR2 is SASEGT. The CDR3 region has the DNA TGTGCCGGCGCTGACAGGGCAAAGACAGATACGCAGTATTTT. Its protein is CAGADRAKTDTQYF.

This clone has just a few counts. The rearrangement uses TRBV7-8 and TRBJ2-1; D is uncertain. The germline gives CDR1 SGHVS, CDR2 FQNEAQ. The length of the CDR3 is 12 residues. Trimming shortened V by 1 base and J by 12 bases, and 10 bases separated the two germline ends. The CDR3 sequence is CASSLEPSRQFF. The CDR3 nucleotides read TGTGCCAGCAGCTTAGAGCCAAGCCGGCAGTTCTTC.

This clone was seen a handful of times. The chain recombines TRBV2 with TRBJ2-5, with a tentative D call TRBD2 (6 bases). With 4 bases removed from V and 1 base from J, the gap between germline ends came to 13 bases. The CDR3 has 15 amino acids. Per germline, CDR1 SNHLY and CDR2 FYNNEI. The chain's CDR3 is CASSVIGGFQETQYF. CDR3 nucleotide sequence: TGTGCCAGCAGTGTCATCGGGGGTTTCCAAGAGACCCAGTACTTC.

The chain links TRBV28 to TRBJ2-7; D is ambiguous. Trimming took off 3 bases at V and 8 bases at J, with 11 bases between the two ends. This CDR3 has 12 residues. The germline CDR1 and CDR2 sequences are MDHEN and SYDVKM. CDR3 sequence (DNA): TGTGCCAGCAGTTTGTCTGGATCGCAGCAGTACTTC. Its protein is CASSLSGSQQYF.

This clone has a handful of counts. This sequence joins TRBV10-3 and TRBJ2-1; TRBD1 matches at 10 bases. Germline V gene lookup returns CDR1 ENHRY and CDR2 SYGVKD. The CDR3 is 15 residues long. Unmatched junction bases numbered 4, after V lost 4 bases and J lost 4 bases. The CDR3 DNA is TGTGCCATCAGTGGTGGACAGGGGGGATACAATGAGCAGTTCTTC. Translated: CAISGGQGGYNEQFF.

CDR3 DNA sequence: TGTGCCAGCAGCCTACAGGACAGTGATCAGCCCCAGCATTTT. Translating it yields CASSLQDSDQPQHF. The genes are TRBV9 and TRBJ1-5; D perhaps matches TRBD1 (6 bases). CDR3 size: 14 residues. V lost 4 bases, J lost 5 bases, and 13 bases lay in between. Germline assignment: CDR1 SGDLS and CDR2 YYNGEE.

This clone was picked up a small number of times. The chain joins TRBV21-1 to TRBJ2-3; TRBD2, the table's D call, was not compared with the DNA. TRBV21-1 is noted as a pseudogene. This CDR3 region has 16 residues. This CDR3 reads CASSKDPRGSTDTQYF. The CDR3 region has the DNA TGTGCCAGCAGCAAAGATCCGCGGGGTAGCACAGATACGCAGTATTTT.

This chain links TRBV27 with TRBJ1-6; maybe TRBD1 (5 bases). This CDR3 spans 15 amino acids. CDR1 MNHEY and CDR2 SMNVEV come from the germline V gene (reference sequence). V was pared by 7 bases and J by 6 bases, with 16 bases between. The DNA of the CDR3 is TGTGCCAGCACCGCCGAATGGGGGATTAATTCACCCCTCCACTTT. Amino acid sequence: CASTAEWGINSPLHF.

The chain carries TRBV7-2 and TRBJ2-7, with TRBD1 matching over 9 bases. With 6 bases clipped from V and 6 bases from J, the junction kept 15 bases outside the gene matches. Germline V gives CDR1 SGHTA, CDR2 FQGNSA. The CDR3 runs 16 residues. Here the CDR3 reads CASSLTGGPAVSEQYF. Written as DNA, the CDR3 is TGTGCCAGCAGTCTAACAGGGGGCCCCGCGGTAAGCGAGCAGTACTTC.

This clone was picked up a small number of times. This rearrangement joins TRBV18 to TRBJ2-3; D is unresolved. Germline-derived CDR1 and CDR2 are KGHSH and LQKENI. V shed 1 base and J shed 2 bases, with 7 bases lying between them. The CDR3 is 14 amino acids. The DNA of the CDR3 is TGTGCCAGCTCACCACTACAGACCACAGATACGCAGTATTTT. It codes for CASSPLQTTDTQYF.

Points on this clone: This specimen includes other DNA sequences encoding the same CDR3. The J gene is TRBJ1-1, the V gene TRBV30, with D hard to call. The CDR3 is 12 amino acids. Trimming shortened V by 3 bases and J by 1 base, and 6 bases separated the two germline ends. The germline V gene has CDR1 GTSNPN and CDR2 SVGIG (reference sequence). CDR3 DNA sequence: TGTGCCTGGAGGTGGGGGAACACTGAAGCTTTCTTT. This gives the protein CAWRWGNTEAFF.

V gene TRBV6-6 combines with J gene TRBJ2-7; 7 bases are a match to TRBD2. The CDR3 is 16 amino acids. The V segment lost 5 bases and the J segment 0 bases; nucleotides outside the gene matches: 10. From germline, CDR1 is MNHNY and CDR2 SVGAGI (reference sequence). Here the CDR3 DNA reads TGTGCCAGCAGTCTAGGCGGGAGTATTAGCTCCTACGAGCAGTACTTC. This sequence encodes CASSLGGSISSYEQYF.

In its sample, this clone was seen a few times. The V and J genes are TRBV20-1 and TRBJ2-2; 7 bases match TRBD1. V dropped 8 bases and J dropped 6; count of bases not matched to a gene: 3. CDR1 is DFQATT and CDR2 is SNEGSKA in the germline V gene (reference sequence). The CDR3 covers 11 residues. This CDR3 reads CSCDRAGELFF. The CDR3, as DNA: TGCAGTTGCGACAGGGCCGGGGAGCTGTTTTTT.

This clone was found a few times. The chain links TRBV7-9 to TRBJ2-3; maybe TRBD2 (5 bases). The length of the CDR3 is 13 residues. V dropped 5 bases and J dropped 4 bases, with 10 bases sitting between them. CDR1 SEHNR and CDR2 FQNEAQ come from the germline V gene (reference sequence). As DNA, the CDR3 is TGTGCCAGCAGCCAACGGGGTCCAGATACGCAGTATTTT. It is translated as CASSQRGPDTQYF. The full variable domain, its missing parts supplied by reference TRBV7-9 and TRBJ2-3, is DTGVSQNPRHKITKRGQNVTFRCDPISEHNRLYWYRQTLGQGPEFLTYFQNEAQLEKSRLLSDRFSAERPKGSFSTLEIQRTEQGDSAMYLCASSQRGPDTQYFGPGTRLTVL.

There are many counts of this clone. Distinct nucleotide sequences in the sample also encode this CDR3. This chain joins TRBV30 and TRBJ1-5, with D uncertain. Trimming took off 5 bases at V and 1 base at J, with 9 bases between the two ends. The CDR3 is 13 residues long. Germline values: CDR1 GTSNPN, CDR2 SVGIG (reference sequence). The CDR3 region has the DNA TGTGCCTGGGATACGGGCAGCAATCAGCCCCAGCATTTT. Its protein is CAWDTGSNQPQHF.

This clone occurred once. V is TRBV30 and J is TRBJ1-1, with D perhaps TRBD1 (5 bases). CDR1 is GTSNPN and CDR2 is SVGIG in the germline V gene (reference sequence). Trimming cost V 5 bases and J 0 bases, with 10 bases left between them. This CDR3 is 13 amino acids long. CDR3 loop: CAWGTDLNTEAFF. For the CDR3, the DNA is TGTGCCTGGGGGACGGATTTGAACACTGAAGCTTTCTTT. The complete variable domain, with remaining parts taken from reference TRBV30 and TRBJ1-1, reads SQTIHQWPATLVQPVGSPLSLECTVEGTSNPNLYWYRQAAGRGLQLLFYSVGIGQISSEVPQNLSASRPQDRQFILSSKKLLLSDSGFYLCAWGTDLNTEAFFGQGTRLTVV.

CDR3 amino acids: CASSEGRGEYGYTF. CDR3 DNA: TGTGCCAGCAGTGAGGGCAGGGGAGAATATGGCTACACCTTC. This chain uses TRBV6-1 with TRBJ1-2; perhaps TRBD1 as D (6 bases). The CDR3 length is 14 residues. V shed 3 bases and J shed 5 bases, with 13 bases lying between them. Germline V CDR1 and CDR2: MNHNS, SASEGT.